The 11 T cell receptor beta chains below were found in one sample sequenced in a study of radiotherapy plus CTLA-4 blockade in lung cancer. The assay was immunoSEQ multiplex PCR, and TCRdb's table has in-frame clones only and misses some. Altogether roughly 62,000 clones are present, around three quarters being singletons, with the ten largest covering around 4.8%. The sequenced sample was peripheral blood, obtained from a patient treated with radiotherapy plus ipilimumab. The source of these receptors is a human donor with non-small cell lung cancer who had a complete response to radiotherapy plus ipilimumab.

V usage is TRBV27 and J usage is TRBJ1-2; D not certain. The V end was cut by 8 bases, the J end by 1 base, with 8 bases between. This CDR3 has 12 residues. Germline V gene sequence: CDR1 MNHEY, CDR2 SMNVEV (reference sequence). CDR3 in DNA: TGTGCCAGCTCGGACCGTAACTATGGCTACACCTTC. Protein: CASSDRNYGYTF.

CDR3 region: CAGRGAHSTDTQYF. For the CDR3, the DNA is TGTGCAGGGAGGGGGGCGCATAGCACAGATACGCAGTATTTT. The V call is TRBV19, the J call TRBJ2-3; D perhaps matches TRBD2 (7 bases). CDR1 LNHDA and CDR2 SQIVND come from the germline V gene (reference sequence). This CDR3 region has 14 residues.

The V call is TRBV7-6, the J call TRBJ1-3; 10 bases fit TRBD1. The V gene end was trimmed by 5 bases and the J gene end by 4 bases; junction bases not matched to a gene: 11. The CDR3 is 17 amino acids. Germline assignment: CDR1 SGHVS and CDR2 FNYEAQ. CDR3 in amino acids: CASSPVPTGGRGNTIYF. The CDR3 nucleotides read TGTGCCAGCAGCCCTGTTCCGACAGGGGGCCGAGGAAACACCATATATTTT.

The chain recombines TRBV7-6 with TRBJ2-1; 11 bases agree with TRBD1. Trimming took 4 bases from V and 9 from J; bases not matched to a gene: 2. The CDR3 sequence is 13 residues long. The germline CDR1 and CDR2 sequences are SGHVS and FNYEAQ. The CDR3, as DNA: TGTGCCAGCAGCTCGGGACAGGGGGGTGAGCAGTTCTTC. Amino acid sequence: CASSSGQGGEQFF.

V gene TRBV5-1 combines with J gene TRBJ2-7, with a tentative D call TRBD2 (7 bases). V lost 2 bases to trimming and J lost 2 bases, with 14 bases between them. The CDR3 contains 15 residues. Germline values: CDR1 SGHRS, CDR2 YFSETQ. The CDR3 spells CASSFGQSGTYEQYF. For the CDR3, the DNA is TGCGCCAGCAGCTTTGGACAGAGCGGGACCTACGAGCAGTACTTC.

The V call is TRBV27, the J call TRBJ1-4; D gene unclear. CDR3 size: 16 residues. Germline CDR1 reads MNHEY; CDR2 reads SMNVEV (reference sequence). The V end was cut by 4 bases, the J end by 0 bases, with 12 bases between. Here the CDR3 reads CASSSALGATNEKLFF. CDR3 in DNA: TGTGCCAGCAGTTCTGCCCTCGGTGCAACTAATGAAAAACTGTTTTTT.

The V and J genes are TRBV15 and TRBJ2-1; weak D call: TRBD2 (6 bases). V was trimmed by 4 bases and J by 7 bases, leaving 11 bases between them. The CDR3 loop spans 13 amino acids. The germline V gene has CDR1 LNHNV and CDR2 YYDKDF (reference sequence). CDR3 protein: CATSTLAGNEQFF. In nucleotides, the CDR3 is TGTGCCACCAGCACACTAGCAGGGAATGAGCAGTTCTTC.

This chain joins TRBV10-3 and TRBJ2-5; a possible D gene is TRBD2 (6 bases). V gave up 0 bases and J gave up 1 base, with 12 bases separating them. The germline V gene encodes CDR1 ENHRY and CDR2 SYGVKD. The CDR3 has 16 amino acids. This CDR3 reads CAISESVGGSQETQYF. The CDR3 nucleotides are TGTGCCATCAGTGAGTCCGTGGGGGGATCCCAAGAGACCCAGTACTTC.

Only one count was recorded for this clone. The rearrangement joins TRBV27 to TRBJ1-5, with unresolved D. V was cut by 3 bases and J by 0 bases, with 6 bases left in between. The CDR3 consists of 14 residues. The germline V gene has CDR1 MNHEY and CDR2 SMNVEV (reference sequence). Written as DNA, the CDR3 is TGTGCCAGCAGTTTGGGTTATAGCAATCAGCCCCAGCATTTT. This sequence encodes CASSLGYSNQPQHF.

The V gene is TRBV28, the J gene TRBJ1-2; D not resolved. V lost 7 bases and J lost 8, with 11 bases in between. Germline CDR1 and CDR2: MDHEN and SYDVKM. This CDR3 is built from 11 residues. DNA of the CDR3: TGTGCCAGCACCTCAGAGGGAGGCTACACCTTC. Encoded protein: CASTSEGGYTF.

V usage is TRBV18 and J usage is TRBJ1-1, with D perhaps matching TRBD1 (5 bases). V lost 0 bases, J lost 0 bases, and 11 bases lay in between. The CDR3 contains 16 residues. Germline V lookup: CDR1 KGHSH, CDR2 LQKENI. The CDR3: CASSPPSAGMNTEAFF. The CDR3, as DNA: TGTGCCAGCTCACCACCGTCGGCAGGGATGAACACTGAAGCTTTCTTT.